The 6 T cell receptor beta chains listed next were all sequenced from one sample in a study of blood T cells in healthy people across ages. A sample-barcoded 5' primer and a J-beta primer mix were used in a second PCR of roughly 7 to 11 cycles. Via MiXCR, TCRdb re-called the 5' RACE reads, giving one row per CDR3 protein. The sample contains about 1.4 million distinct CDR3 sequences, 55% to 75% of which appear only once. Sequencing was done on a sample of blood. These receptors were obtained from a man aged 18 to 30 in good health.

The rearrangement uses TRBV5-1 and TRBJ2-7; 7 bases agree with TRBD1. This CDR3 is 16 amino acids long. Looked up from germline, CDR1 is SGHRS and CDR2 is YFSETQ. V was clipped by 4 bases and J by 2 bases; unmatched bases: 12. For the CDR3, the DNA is TGCGCCAGCAGCCCGGGGTGGGACAGCCTTACCTACGAGCAGTACTTC. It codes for CASSPGWDSLTYEQYF.

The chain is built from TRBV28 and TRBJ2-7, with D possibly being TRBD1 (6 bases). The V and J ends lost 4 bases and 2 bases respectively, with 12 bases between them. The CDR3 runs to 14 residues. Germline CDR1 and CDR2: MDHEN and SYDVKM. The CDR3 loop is CASSYSGQTYEQYF. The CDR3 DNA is TGTGCCAGCAGTTACTCGGGACAAACCTACGAGCAGTACTTC.

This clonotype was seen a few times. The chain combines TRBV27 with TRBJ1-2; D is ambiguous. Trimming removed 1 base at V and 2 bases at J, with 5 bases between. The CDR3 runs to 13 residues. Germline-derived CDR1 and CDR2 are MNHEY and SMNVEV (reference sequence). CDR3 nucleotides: TGTGCCAGCAGTTTATGGCAGAACTATGGCTACACCTTC. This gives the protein CASSLWQNYGYTF.

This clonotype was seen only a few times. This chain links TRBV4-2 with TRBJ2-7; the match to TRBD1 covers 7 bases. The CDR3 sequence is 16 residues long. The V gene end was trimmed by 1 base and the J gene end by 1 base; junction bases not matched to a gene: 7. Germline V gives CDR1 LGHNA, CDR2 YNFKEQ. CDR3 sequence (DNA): TGTGCCAGCAGCCAAGTTTGGACAGGTCCTTCCTACGAGCAGTACTTC. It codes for CASSQVWTGPSYEQYF.

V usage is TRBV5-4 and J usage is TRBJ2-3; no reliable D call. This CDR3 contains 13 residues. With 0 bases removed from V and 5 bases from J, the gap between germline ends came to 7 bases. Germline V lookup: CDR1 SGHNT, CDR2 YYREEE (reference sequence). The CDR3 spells CASSLARVDTQYF. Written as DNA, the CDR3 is TGTGCCAGCAGCTTGGCTAGGGTAGATACGCAGTATTTT.

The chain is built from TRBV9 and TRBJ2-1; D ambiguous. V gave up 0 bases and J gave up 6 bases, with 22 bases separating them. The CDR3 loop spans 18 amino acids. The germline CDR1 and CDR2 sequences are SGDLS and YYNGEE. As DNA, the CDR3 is TGTGCCAGCAGCGTAGACCCGGTGGGATATCCAGGCGGCAATGAGCAGTTCTTC. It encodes CASSVDPVGYPGGNEQFF. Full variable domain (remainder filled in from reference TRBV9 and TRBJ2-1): DSGVTQTPKHLITATGQRVTLRCSPRSGDLSVYWYQQSLDQGLQFLIQYYNGEERAKGNILERFSAQQFPDLHSELNLSSLELGDSALYFCASSVDPVGYPGGNEQFFGPGTRLTVL.